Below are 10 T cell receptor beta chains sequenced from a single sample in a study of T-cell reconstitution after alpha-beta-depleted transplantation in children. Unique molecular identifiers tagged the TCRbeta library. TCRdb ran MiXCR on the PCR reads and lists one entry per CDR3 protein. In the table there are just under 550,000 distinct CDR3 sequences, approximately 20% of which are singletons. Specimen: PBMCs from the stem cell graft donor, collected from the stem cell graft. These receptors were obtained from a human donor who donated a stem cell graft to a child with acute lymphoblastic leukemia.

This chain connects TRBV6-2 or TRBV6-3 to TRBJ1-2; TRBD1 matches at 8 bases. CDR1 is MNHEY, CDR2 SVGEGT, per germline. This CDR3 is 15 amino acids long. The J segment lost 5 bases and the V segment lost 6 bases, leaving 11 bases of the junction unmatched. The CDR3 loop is CASSWGGTGEYGYTF. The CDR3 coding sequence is TGTGCCAGCAGCTGGGGTGGGACAGGAGAATATGGCTACACCTTC.

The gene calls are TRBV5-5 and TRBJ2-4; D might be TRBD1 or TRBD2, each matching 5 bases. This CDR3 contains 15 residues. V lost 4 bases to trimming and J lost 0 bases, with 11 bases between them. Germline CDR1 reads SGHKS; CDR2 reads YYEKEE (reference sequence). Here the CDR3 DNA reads TGTGCCAGCAGCCTTCCTGGGACAGCCAAAAACATTCAGTACTTC. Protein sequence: CASSLPGTAKNIQYF.

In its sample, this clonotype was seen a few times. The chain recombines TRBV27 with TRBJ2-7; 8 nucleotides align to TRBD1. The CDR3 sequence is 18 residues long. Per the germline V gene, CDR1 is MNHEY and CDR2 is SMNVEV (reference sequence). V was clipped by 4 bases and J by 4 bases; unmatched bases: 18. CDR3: CASSSLRRGLGLGYEQYF. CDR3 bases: TGTGCCAGCAGTTCTCTCCGCAGGGGGCTAGGTTTGGGTTACGAGCAGTACTTC.

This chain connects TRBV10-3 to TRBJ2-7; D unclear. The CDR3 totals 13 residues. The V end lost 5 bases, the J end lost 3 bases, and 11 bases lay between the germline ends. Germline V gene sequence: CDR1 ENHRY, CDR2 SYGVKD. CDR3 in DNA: TGTGCCATCAGTCCCGACTCCAACTACGAGCAGTACTTC. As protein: CAISPDSNYEQYF.

The CDR3 here is CATSSTRVDTEAFF. The CDR3 nucleotides are TGTGCCACCAGCAGCACAAGGGTGGACACTGAAGCTTTCTTT. V gene TRBV15 combines with J gene TRBJ1-1, with D hard to call. Germline V gene lookup returns CDR1 LNHNV and CDR2 YYDKDF (reference sequence). The CDR3 is 14 amino acids. The germline V and J ends were trimmed by 3 bases and 3 bases, with 11 bases remaining between them.

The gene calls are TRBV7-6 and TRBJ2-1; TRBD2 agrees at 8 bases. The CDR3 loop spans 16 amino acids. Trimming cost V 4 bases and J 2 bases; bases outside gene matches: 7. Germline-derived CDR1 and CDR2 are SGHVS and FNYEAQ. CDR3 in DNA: TGTGCCAGCAGCTCTAGAGCGGGAGTCGCCTACAATGAGCAGTTCTTC. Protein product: CASSSRAGVAYNEQFF.

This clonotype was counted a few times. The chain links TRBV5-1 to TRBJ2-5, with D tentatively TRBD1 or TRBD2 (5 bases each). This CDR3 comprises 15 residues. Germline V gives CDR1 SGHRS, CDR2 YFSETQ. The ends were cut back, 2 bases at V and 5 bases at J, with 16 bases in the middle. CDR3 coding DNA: TGCGCCAGCAGCTTTTATGCCGGGACCGGGGAGACCCAGTACTTC. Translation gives CASSFYAGTGETQYF.

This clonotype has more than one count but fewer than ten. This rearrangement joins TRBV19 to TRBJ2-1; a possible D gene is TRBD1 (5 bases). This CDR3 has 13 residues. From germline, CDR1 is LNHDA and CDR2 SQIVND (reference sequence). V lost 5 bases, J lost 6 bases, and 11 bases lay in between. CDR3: CASSQGFGNEQFF. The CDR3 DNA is TGTGCCAGTAGTCAGGGATTCGGCAATGAGCAGTTCTTC.

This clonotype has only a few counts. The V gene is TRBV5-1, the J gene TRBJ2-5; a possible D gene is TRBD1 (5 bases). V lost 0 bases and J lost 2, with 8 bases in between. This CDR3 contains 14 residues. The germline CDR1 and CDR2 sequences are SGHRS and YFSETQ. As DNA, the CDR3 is TGCGCCAGCAGCTTGGCGACAGAGCAAGAGACCCAGTACTTC. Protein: CASSLATEQETQYF.

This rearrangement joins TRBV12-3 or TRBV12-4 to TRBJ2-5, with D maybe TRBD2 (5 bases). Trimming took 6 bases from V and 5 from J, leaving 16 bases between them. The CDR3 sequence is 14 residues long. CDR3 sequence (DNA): TGTGCCAGCAGCCCCATACTAGAGTCGGAGACCCAGTACTTC. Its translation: CASSPILESETQYF.